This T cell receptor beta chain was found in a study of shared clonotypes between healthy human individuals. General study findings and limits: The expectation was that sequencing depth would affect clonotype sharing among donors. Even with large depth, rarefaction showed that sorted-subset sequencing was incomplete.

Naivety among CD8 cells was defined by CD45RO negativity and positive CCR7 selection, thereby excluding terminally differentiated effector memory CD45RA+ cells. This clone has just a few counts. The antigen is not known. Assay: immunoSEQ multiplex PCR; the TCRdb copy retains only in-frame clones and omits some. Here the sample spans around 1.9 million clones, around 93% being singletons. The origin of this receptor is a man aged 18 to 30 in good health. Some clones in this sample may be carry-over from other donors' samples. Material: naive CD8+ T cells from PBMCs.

Written as DNA, the CDR3 is TGTGCCTGGAGTGAGAGGCTGGGATATAGCAATCAGCCCCAGCATTTT. It yields the protein CAWSERLGYSNQPQHF. The chain carries TRBV30 and TRBJ1-5; D gene uncertain. Trimming took off 1 base at V and 0 bases at J, with 13 bases between the two ends. The length of the CDR3 is 16 residues. The germline V gene encodes CDR1 GTSNPN and CDR2 SVGIG (reference sequence).